This T cell receptor beta chain emerged from a study of T-cell reconstitution after alpha-beta-depleted transplantation in children. Study-wide results and limits: When one year had passed after transplant, most T-cell counts and diversity came from newly produced T cells. Several hundred rapidly expanded clones from non-depleted graft cells reportedly supplied alpha-beta T cells about two months post-transplant. There were some patients whose high TCRbeta diversity at day 60 came from surviving recipient T cells and thymic progenitors.

Trimming removed 5 bases from V and 7 bases from J, with 14 bases in between. This CDR3 contains 13 residues. This clonotype was detected many times. Its antigen is as yet unknown. It was with unique molecular identifiers that the TCRbeta library was prepared. TCRdb called the PCR reads again in MiXCR, with one record for every CDR3 protein. The sample records about 98,000 distinct CDR3 sequences, 20% to 25% being singletons. The chain couples TRBV12-3 or TRBV12-4 to TRBJ1-2; the D gene is possibly TRBD1 (5 bases). The TCR was taken from a boy aged 2 to 10 with acute lymphoblastic leukemia, due to receive a stem cell transplant. The specimen was PBMCs, collected before TCRalphabeta/CD19-depleted stem cell transplant. The CDR3 sequence: CASSPSGDGGYTF. The CDR3 nucleotides read TGTGCCAGCAGTCCGAGCGGGGACGGTGGCTACACCTTC.